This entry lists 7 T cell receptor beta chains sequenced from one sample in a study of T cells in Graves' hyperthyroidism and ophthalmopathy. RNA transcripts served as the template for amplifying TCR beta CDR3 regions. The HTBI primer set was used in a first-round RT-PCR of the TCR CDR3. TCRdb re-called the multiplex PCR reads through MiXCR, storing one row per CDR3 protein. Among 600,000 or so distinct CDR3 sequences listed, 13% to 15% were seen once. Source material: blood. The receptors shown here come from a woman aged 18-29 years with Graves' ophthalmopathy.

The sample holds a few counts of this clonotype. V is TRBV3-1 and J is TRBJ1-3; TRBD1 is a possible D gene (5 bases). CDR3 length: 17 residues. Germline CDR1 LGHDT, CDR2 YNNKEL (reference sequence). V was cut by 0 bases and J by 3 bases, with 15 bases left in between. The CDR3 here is CASSQDFGAGLGNTIYF. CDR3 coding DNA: TGTGCCAGCAGCCAAGATTTTGGGGCAGGGCTTGGAAACACCATATATTTT.

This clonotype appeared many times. CDR3 in amino acids: CASSLIQGTDTQYF. The CDR3 DNA is TGTGCCAGCAGCTTAATACAGGGAACAGATACGCAGTATTTT. The rearrangement links TRBV7-8 to TRBJ2-3, with D possibly being TRBD1 (6 bases). The V gene's germline CDR1 is SGHVS and CDR2 FQNEAQ. The CDR3 sequence is 14 residues long. V lost 2 bases, J lost 3 bases, and 9 bases lay in between.

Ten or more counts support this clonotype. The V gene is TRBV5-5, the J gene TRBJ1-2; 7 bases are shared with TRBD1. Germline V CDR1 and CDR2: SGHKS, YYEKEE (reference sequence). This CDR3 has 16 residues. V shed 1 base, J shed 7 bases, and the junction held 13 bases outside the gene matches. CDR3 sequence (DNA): TGTGCCAGCAGCTTGTCCCCACAGGGGATATCCCGTGGCTACACCTTC. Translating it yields CASSLSPQGISRGYTF.

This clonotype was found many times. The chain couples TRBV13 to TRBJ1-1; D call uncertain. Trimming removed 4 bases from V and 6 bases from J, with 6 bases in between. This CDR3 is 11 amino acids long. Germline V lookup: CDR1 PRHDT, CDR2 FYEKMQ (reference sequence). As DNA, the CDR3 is TGTGCCAGCAGCTCTGCCTCTGAAGCTTTCTTT. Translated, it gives CASSSASEAFF.

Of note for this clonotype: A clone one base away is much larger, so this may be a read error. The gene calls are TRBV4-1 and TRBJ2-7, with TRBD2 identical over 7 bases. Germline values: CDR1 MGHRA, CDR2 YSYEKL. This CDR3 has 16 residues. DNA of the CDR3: TGCGTCAGCAGCCCCCCGTCTGGGCGGGGGTCCTACGAGCAGTACTTC. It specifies CVSSPPSGRGSYEQYF.

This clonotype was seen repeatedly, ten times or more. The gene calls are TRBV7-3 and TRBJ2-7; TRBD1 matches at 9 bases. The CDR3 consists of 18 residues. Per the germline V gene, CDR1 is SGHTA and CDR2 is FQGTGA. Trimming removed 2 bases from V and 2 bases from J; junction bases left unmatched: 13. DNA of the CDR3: TGTGCCAGCAGCTTATACGGGATAAGGACAGGGGAACCCTACGAGCAGTACTTC. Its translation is CASSLYGIRTGEPYEQYF.

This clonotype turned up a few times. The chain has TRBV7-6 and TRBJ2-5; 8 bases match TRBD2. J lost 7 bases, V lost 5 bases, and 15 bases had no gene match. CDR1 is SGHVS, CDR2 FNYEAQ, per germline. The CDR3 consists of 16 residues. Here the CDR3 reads CASSHPSRRGGGTQYF. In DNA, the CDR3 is TGTGCCAGCAGCCATCCATCACGCCGGGGGGGGGGGACCCAGTACTTC.